This T cell receptor beta chain emerged from a study of T cell changes during pregnancy in multiple sclerosis. This table comes from immunoSEQ multiplex PCR, and its TCRdb copy is limited to in-frame clones, with some not included. Of 75,000 to 95,000 clones detected, roughly 93% appear once; the ten largest clones hold about 2.5%. This specimen consisted of peripheral blood, obtained in the second trimester of pregnancy. This clonotype originated in a female donor with multiple sclerosis, enrolled in a pregnancy study.

In DNA, the CDR3 is TGTGCCAGCAGCTTTATAACAGGGGGCCGATCTCTCCCTGAAGCTTTCTTT. This codes for CASSFITGGRSLPEAFF. This sequence joins TRBV7-9 and TRBJ1-1; TRBD1 matches at 9 bases. This CDR3 has 17 residues. CDR1 and CDR2 from the germline V gene are SEHNR and FQNEAQ (reference sequence). The V gene end was trimmed by 3 bases and the J gene end by 6 bases; junction bases not matched to a gene: 14.